The 15 T cell receptor beta chains below come from one sample, sequenced in a study of read filtering for tumor transcriptome and immune sequencing. From roughly 400 ng of RNA, a library with molecular barcoded alpha/delta and beta/gamma adaptors was made. TCRdb analysed the reads with MiXCR anew, one entry per CDR3 protein. Here the sample spans 100,000 to 150,000 distinct CDR3 sequences, roughly 13% being singletons. Sequenced material: a population of CD138-negative cells sorted from bone marrow. Receptor source: a donor at least 40 years old with multiple myeloma.

Details on this clonotype: A much larger clonotype is one base distant, so this may be a read error. This chain uses TRBV4-3 with TRBJ2-7; the D is unclear. In germline, CDR1 is LGHNA, CDR2 YSLEER. The CDR3 runs to 17 residues. The CDR3 region has the DNA TGCGCCAGCGGCCAAGATTGGAAGTCTATCGTTTTTGACGAGCAGTACTTC. Protein: CASGQDWKSIVFDEQYF.

This clonotype was counted only a few times. V gene TRBV20-1 combines with J gene TRBJ2-3, with 7 bases fitting TRBD2. There are 15 residues in the CDR3. V lost 2 bases, J lost 4 bases, and 9 bases stayed unmatched. CDR1 DFQATT and CDR2 SNEGSKA come from the germline V gene (reference sequence). DNA for the CDR3: TGCAGTGCTAGATTTGGGGGAGGGCCTCCAGATACGCAGTATTTT. This gives the protein CSARFGGGPPDTQYF.

As for this clonotype: This could be a read error, since a much larger clone is one nucleotide away. The rearrangement uses TRBV20-1 and TRBJ2-1; a weak D match, TRBD1 (6 bases). From germline, CDR1 is DFQATT and CDR2 SNEGSKA (reference sequence). The CDR3 is 15 amino acids. This CDR3 reads CSAHQGPVSCNEQFF. The CDR3 coding sequence is TGCAGTGCCCATCAGGGGCCAGTCTCCTGCAATGAGCAGTTCTTC.

The chain carries TRBV1 and TRBJ1-1. TRBV1 is described as a pseudogene. This CDR3 contains 17 residues. The CDR3, as DNA: TGCACCAGCAGAAAAACCAGGGGCCCCCGCGGGAGCACTGAAGCTTTCTTT. Translating gives CTSRKTRGPRGSTEAFF.

There are many counts of this clonotype. The V gene is TRBV11-2, the J gene TRBJ2-3; no clear D. Trimming cost V 5 bases and J 0 bases, with 15 bases left between them. The CDR3 runs 16 residues. Looked up from germline, CDR1 is SGHAT and CDR2 is FQNNGV. CDR3 nucleotides: TGTGCCAGCAGCCCGAGGCCTTCGGCTAGCACAGATACGCAGTATTTT. Translating gives CASSPRPSASTDTQYF.

This clonotype was counted a few times. One base away lies a much larger clone, so this may be a sequencing read error. The J gene is TRBJ2-2, the V gene TRBV28; D might be TRBD2 (6 bases). Germline-derived CDR1 and CDR2 are MDHEN and SYDVKM. This CDR3 spans 17 amino acids. The CDR3 region is CAGSLKASGLNTGELFF. Here the CDR3 DNA reads TGTGCCGGCAGTTTAAAGGCCAGCGGGCTGAACACCGGGGAGCTGTTTTTT.

Points on this clonotype: A much larger clone differs from this one at a single base, so this may be a read error. This chain links TRBV6-6 with TRBJ2-1; maybe TRBD1 (5 bases). Germline CDR1 is MNHNY and CDR2 is SVGAGI (reference sequence). The CDR3 has 15 amino acids. In nucleotides, the CDR3 is TGTGCCAGCAATTACTTTGGGGCAGCAGACAATGAGCAGTTCTTC. This gives the protein CASNYFGAADNEQFF.

This clonotype was detected ten times or more. The rearrangement uses TRBV29-1 and TRBJ2-2; TRBD2 agrees at 7 bases. The CDR3 runs to 14 residues. V lost 4 bases and J lost 3; bases outside the gene matches: 5. Germline assignment: CDR1 SQVTM and CDR2 ANQGSEA. Written as DNA, the CDR3 is TGCAGCGTTGGGGAGGGGTCAGACACCGGGGAGCTGTTTTTT. This sequence encodes CSVGEGSDTGELFF.

At least ten counts were recorded for this clonotype. The chain recombines TRBV18 with TRBJ2-1; possibly TRBD2 for D (6 bases). The germline V gene encodes CDR1 KGHSH and CDR2 LQKENI. The CDR3 contains 16 residues. Trimming pared 0 bases from V and 5 bases from J, leaving 14 bases between. The CDR3 reads CASSPPAGRRDNEQFF. CDR3 bases: TGTGCCAGCTCACCACCGGCGGGGAGGAGGGACAATGAGCAGTTCTTC.

This clonotype was seen ten or more times. J is TRBJ2-3 and V is TRBV10-1, with D unclear. The germline CDR1 and CDR2 sequences are WNHNN and SYGVQD (reference sequence). V dropped 4 bases and J dropped 2 bases, with 7 bases sitting between them. The CDR3 is 13 residues long. The CDR3 region has the DNA TGCGCCAGCAGTGGCGGATTCACAGATACGCAGTATTTT. It codes for CASSGGFTDTQYF.

This clonotype appeared many times. The rearrangement links TRBV11-2 to TRBJ2-1, with 8 nucleotides matching TRBD1. The CDR3 extends over 14 amino acids. The J segment lost 9 bases and the V segment lost 2 bases, leaving 6 bases of the junction unmatched. Germline V gene data show CDR1 as SGHAT and CDR2 as FQNNGV. The CDR3 loop is CASSLTGRGLEQFF. CDR3 coding DNA: TGTGCCAGCAGCTTAACGGGCAGGGGGCTTGAGCAGTTCTTC. Complete variable domain (other parts from reference TRBV11-2 and TRBJ2-1): EAGVAQSPRYKIIEKRQSVAFWCNPISGHATLYWYQQILGQGPKLLIQFQNNGVVDDSQLPKDRFSAERLKGVDSTLKIQPAKLEDSAVYLCASSLTGRGLEQFFGPGTRLTVL.

This clonotype was found many times. The V call is TRBV4-3, the J call TRBJ2-1; D is uncertain. Germline loops: CDR1 LGHNA, CDR2 YSLEER. V lost 1 base and J 0 bases, leaving 10 bases between the germline ends. The CDR3 loop spans 16 amino acids. The CDR3 sequence is CASSQGPANSYNEQFF. DNA of the CDR3: TGCGCCAGCAGCCAAGGCCCAGCGAACTCCTACAATGAGCAGTTCTTC.

The rearrangement uses TRBV28 and TRBJ1-2; D perhaps matches TRBD1 (5 bases). V lost 11 bases and J lost 4, with 23 bases in between. Germline CDR1 is MDHEN and CDR2 is SYDVKM. This CDR3 spans 15 amino acids. The CDR3 region has the DNA TGTGCCTCCACCGAAGGAGGGACGCGGACCTATGGCTACACCTTC. Encoded protein: CASTEGGTRTYGYTF.

This clonotype was seen ten or more times. The rearrangement joins TRBV19 to TRBJ1-1, with D maybe TRBD1 (5 bases). Germline assignment: CDR1 LNHDA and CDR2 SQIVND (reference sequence). CDR3 length: 16 residues. V lost 0 bases to trimming and J lost 7 bases, with 18 bases between them. The chain's CDR3 is CASSIDFPPRGIEAFF. The CDR3 coding sequence is TGTGCCAGTAGTATAGATTTCCCCCCGCGGGGGATTGAAGCTTTCTTT.

This clonotype was detected only a few times. The chain carries TRBV24-1 and TRBJ1-3, with D perhaps TRBD1 (6 bases). The V gene's germline CDR1 is KGHDR and CDR2 SFDVKD. This CDR3 is built from 16 residues. The V end was cut by 4 bases, the J end by 4 bases, with 16 bases between. This CDR3 is CATSDLTAGAGNTIYF. The CDR3 DNA is TGTGCCACCAGTGACCTCACAGCGGGGGCAGGAAACACCATATATTTT.